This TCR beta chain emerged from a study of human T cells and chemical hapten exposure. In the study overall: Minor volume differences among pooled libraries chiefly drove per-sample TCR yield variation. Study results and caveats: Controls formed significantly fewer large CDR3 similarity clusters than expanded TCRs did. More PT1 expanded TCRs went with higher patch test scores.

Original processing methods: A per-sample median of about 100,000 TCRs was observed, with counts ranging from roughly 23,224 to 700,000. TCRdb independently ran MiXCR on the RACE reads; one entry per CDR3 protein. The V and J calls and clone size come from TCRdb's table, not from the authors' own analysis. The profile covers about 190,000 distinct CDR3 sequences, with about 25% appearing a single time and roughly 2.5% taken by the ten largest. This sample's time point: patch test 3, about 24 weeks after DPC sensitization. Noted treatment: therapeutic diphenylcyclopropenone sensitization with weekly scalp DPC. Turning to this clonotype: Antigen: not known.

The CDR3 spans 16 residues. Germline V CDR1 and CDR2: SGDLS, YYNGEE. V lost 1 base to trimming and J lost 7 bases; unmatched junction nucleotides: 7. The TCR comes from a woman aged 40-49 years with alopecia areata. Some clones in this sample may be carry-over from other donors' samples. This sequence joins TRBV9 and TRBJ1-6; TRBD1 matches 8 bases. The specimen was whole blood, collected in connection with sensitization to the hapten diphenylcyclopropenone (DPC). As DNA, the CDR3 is TGTGCCAGCAGCGTATCCAGGGGGCGCGTCAATTCACCCCTCCACTTT. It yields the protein CASSVSRGRVNSPLHF. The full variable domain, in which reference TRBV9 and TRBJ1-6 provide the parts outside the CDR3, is DSGVTQTPKHLITATGQRVTLRCSPRSGDLSVYWYQQSLDQGLQFLIQYYNGEERAKGNILERFSAQQFPDLHSELNLSSLELGDSALYFCASSVSRGRVNSPLHFGNGTRLTVT.